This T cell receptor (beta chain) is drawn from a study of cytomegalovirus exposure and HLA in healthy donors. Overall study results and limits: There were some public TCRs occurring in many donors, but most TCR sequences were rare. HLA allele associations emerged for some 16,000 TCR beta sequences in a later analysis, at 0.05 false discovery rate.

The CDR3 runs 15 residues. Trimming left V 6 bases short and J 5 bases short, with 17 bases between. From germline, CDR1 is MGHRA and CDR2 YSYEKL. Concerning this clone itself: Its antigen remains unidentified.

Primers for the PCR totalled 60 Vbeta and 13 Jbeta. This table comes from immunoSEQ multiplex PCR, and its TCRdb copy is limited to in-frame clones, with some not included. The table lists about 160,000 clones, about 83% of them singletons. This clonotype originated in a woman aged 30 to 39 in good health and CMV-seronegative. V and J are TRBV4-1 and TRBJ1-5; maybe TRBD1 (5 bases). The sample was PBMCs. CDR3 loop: CASRPENWGDQPQHF. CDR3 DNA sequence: TGCGCCAGCAGGCCTGAAAACTGGGGGGATCAGCCCCAGCATTTT.